This TCR beta chain was recovered during a study of CD8 T cells in ankylosing spondylitis. Details on this clonotype: Its antigen is as yet unknown.

Study observations and caveats: It appeared that ankylosing spondylitis blood was characterized by a TCR beta motif of under ten highly homologous variants. There was reportedly significant enrichment of clones that were disease-linked in matched ankylosing spondylitis synovial fluid. The disease-linked clones had a CD8+ phenotype and low blood frequencies.

By quantitative 5'-RACE with molecular barcodes, the TCR beta libraries were made. TCRdb processed the 5' RACE reads anew with MiXCR; each CDR3 protein has one entry. This sample has 400,000 to 450,000 distinct CDR3 sequences, with under 20% found just once. CDR3 length: 14 residues. The V end lost 6 bases, the J end lost 11 bases, and 22 bases lay between the germline ends. CDR1 and CDR2 (germline): MDHEN, SYDVKM. The source material was blood, either unsorted or a sorted T cell fraction (not recorded which). The chain has TRBV28 and TRBJ1-1, with D maybe TRBD1 (5 bases). The TCR originated in a male donor with ankylosing spondylitis. The CDR3 sequence: CASSKGGGTSGAFF. CDR3 sequence (DNA): TGTGCCAGCAGCAAGGGAGGAGGGACGTCTGGGGCTTTCTTT.